This TCR beta chain appears in the sequencing data of a study of monozygotic twins with inflammatory bowel disease. Study observations and caveats: Fewer shared clonotypes with others were found in IBD patients than in healthy twins, especially with disease activity.

CDR1 and CDR2 (germline): SGHRS, YFSETQ. The CDR3 consists of 16 residues. Phlebotomy per donor yielded a single 2.5 ml blood sample. Eight distinct reactions (per sample) were used to make the cDNA. TCRalpha and TCRbeta cDNA went through nested PCRs of approximately 16 and 9 cycles, two in total. Reanalyzing the 5' RACE reads, TCRdb keeps one entry per CDR3 protein, without DNA. The sample holds a few hundred thousand distinct CDR3 sequences. Concerning this clonotype itself: What it binds is not known.

This clonotype originated in a human donor with ulcerative colitis or Crohn's disease, or a healthy co-twin of an affected twin (not recorded which). The specimen was blood. The rearrangement links TRBV5-1 to TRBJ2-5; TCRdb's D call, TRBD1, is unchecked because there is no DNA. CDR3 residues: CASKTGAAWIVETQYF. The full variable domain, with the rest looked up from reference TRBV5-1 and TRBJ2-5, is KAGVTQTPRYLIKTRGQQVTLSCSPISGHRSVSWYQQTPGQGLQFLFEYFSETQRNKGNFPGRFSGRQFSNSRSEMNVSTLELGDSALYLCASKTGAAWIVETQYFGPGTRLLVL.